This TCR beta chain appears in the sequencing data of a study of CD8+CD57+ T cells in acquired aplastic anemia. In the study overall: Sorted CD4+ and CD8+ cells gave an average of roughly 3.2 ug of DNA.

The CDR3 extends over 18 amino acids. With V trimmed by 2 bases and J by 8 bases, 16 bases remained unmatched. Looked up from germline, CDR1 is SGHRS and CDR2 is YFSETQ. This clonotype has at least ten counts. As yet, its antigen is unknown. Genomic DNA, the template, was used for profiling of the TCR beta VDJ and CDR3. TCRdb recomputed calls from the reads with MiXCR, one row per CDR3 protein. The profile shows under 350,000 distinct CDR3 sequences, approximately 55% of them singletons. Study conclusions and caveats: Patients and controls were found to share twenty-nine CD8+ CDR3 sequences.

This TCR was recovered from a human donor with severe aplastic anemia or a healthy control (not recorded which). V is TRBV5-1 and J is TRBJ2-3; 11 bases fit TRBD2. The sequenced sample consisted of sorted CD4+, CD8+, or CD8+CD57+ T cells (not recorded which) from PBMCs. CDR3 nucleotides: TGCGCCAGCAGCTTTACCTCAACTAGCGGGGGCCGCCCAGGTACGCAGTATTTT. Encoded protein: CASSFTSTSGGRPGTQYF.